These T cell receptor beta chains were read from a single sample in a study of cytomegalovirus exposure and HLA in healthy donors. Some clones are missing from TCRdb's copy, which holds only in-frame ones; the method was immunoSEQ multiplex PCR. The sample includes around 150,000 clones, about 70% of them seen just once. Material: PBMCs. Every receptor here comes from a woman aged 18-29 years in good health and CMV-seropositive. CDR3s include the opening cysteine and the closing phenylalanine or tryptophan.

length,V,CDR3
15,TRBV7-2,CASSSPGQLTDTQYF
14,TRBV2,CASKRTMTAYGYTF
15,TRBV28,CASSLGPGSTDTQYF
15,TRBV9,CASSAAGVGGNTIYF
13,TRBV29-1,CSAQAQGGTEAFF
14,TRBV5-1,CASSPVSQNEKLFF
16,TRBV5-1,CASSLVGQGPYNEQFF
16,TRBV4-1,CASSRDRAYSNQPQHF
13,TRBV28,CASTIGGEETQYF
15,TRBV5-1,CASSLVGSSYNEQFF
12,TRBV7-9,CASSLARETQYF
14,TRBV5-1,CASSDRGSGNTIYF
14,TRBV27,CASRTGGFFYEQYF
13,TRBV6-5,CASSTYRASGYTF
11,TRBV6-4,CASSDSRIGVF
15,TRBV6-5,CASRPGGPFTDTQYF
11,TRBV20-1,CSARTGAEAFF
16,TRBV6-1,CASSEGGDSLSEKLFF
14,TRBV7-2,CASSLVAVRNEQFF
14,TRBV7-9,CASSLVRGQSEAFF
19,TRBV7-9,CASSLGQYKTQSSYNEQFF
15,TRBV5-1,CASRYEGVITYEQYF
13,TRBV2,CASRQAFYNEQFF
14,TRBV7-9,CASSGTERSNEQFF
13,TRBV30,CAWSAGNGQPQHF
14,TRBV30,CASGRVDYNSPLHF
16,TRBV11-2,CASSLDYLAGGNEQFF
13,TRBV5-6,CASSSRTDRGAFF
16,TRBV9,CASTQGGVTTQETQYF
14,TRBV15,CATSKDRALETQYF
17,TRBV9,CASSPRGWVSGANVLTF
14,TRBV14,CASSRTSGSYEQYF
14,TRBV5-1,CASSPGQGKETQYF
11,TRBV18,CASSLSTEAFF
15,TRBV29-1,CSVEDLAGGRSEQYF
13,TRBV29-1,CSVVVDSVNEQYF
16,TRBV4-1,CASSQRGGSTSYEQYF
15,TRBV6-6,CASGYTSTGGGEQFF
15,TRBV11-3,CASSEGVSSYNEQFF
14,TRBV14,CASSLAGGPGTQYF
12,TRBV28,CASSPPSFAQYF
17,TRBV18,CASSPLFGRGRQDEQFF
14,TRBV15,CATSSDRGLYGYTF
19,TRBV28,CASRPTTVSTIPILQPQHF
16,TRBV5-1,CASSWGGLAGTDTQYF
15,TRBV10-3,CAISDSMQGDTEAFF
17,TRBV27,CASSSLEWTGGDQPQHF
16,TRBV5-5,CASSPTQSSAFTGAFF
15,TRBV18,CASSPNWTSNYGYTF
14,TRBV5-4,CASSSWGRNTEAFF
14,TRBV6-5,CVTHGGATNEKLFF
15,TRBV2,CASKYVLSGTDTQYF
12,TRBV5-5,CASSYPDQPQHF
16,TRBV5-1,CASSLVTSGSTDTQYF
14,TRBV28,CASSPIAGGETQYF